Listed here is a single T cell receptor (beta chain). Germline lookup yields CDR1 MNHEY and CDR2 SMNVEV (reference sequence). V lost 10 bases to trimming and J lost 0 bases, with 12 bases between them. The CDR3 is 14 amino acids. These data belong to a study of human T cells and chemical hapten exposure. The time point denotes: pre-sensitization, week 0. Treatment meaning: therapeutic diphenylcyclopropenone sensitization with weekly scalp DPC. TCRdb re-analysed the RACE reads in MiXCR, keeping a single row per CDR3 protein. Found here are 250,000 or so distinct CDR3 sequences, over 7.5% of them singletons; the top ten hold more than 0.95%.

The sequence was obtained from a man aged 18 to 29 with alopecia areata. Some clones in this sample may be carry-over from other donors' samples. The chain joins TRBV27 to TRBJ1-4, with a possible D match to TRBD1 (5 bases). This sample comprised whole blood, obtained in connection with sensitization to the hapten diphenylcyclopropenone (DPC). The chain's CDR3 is CATRGTATNEKLFF. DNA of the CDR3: TGTGCCACGCGGGGGACTGCAACTAATGAAAAACTGTTTTTT.